This T cell receptor (beta chain) was identified during a study of T cell responses to AZD1222 COVID-19 vaccine. Across the whole study: Pooled samples include second doses given at about 4 or 12 weeks.

About this clone: The antigen remains undetermined.

Clones were read by immunoSEQ multiplex PCR, and TCRdb kept only the in-frame ones, dropping some. Of some 140,000 clones listed, 88% are singletons. Germline V gives CDR1 SQVTM, CDR2 ANQGSEA. This CDR3 is 15 amino acids long. Trimming cost V 0 bases and J 1 base, with 9 bases left between them. The study, taken as a whole, reports: Of the AZD1222 recipients, only five to seven were seropositive at baseline. Donors were largely white British and mainly female; clonal diversity was possibly underestimated. Across the whole spike, CD4 TCRs peaked at regions 160-218 and 743-854.

The source was peripheral blood, collected on day 0 of AZD1222 vaccination. The gene calls are TRBV29-1 and TRBJ2-2; D perhaps matches TRBD1 (5 bases). This receptor was taken from an adult in good health. CDR3 loop: CSVEDDSLNTGELFF. In DNA, the CDR3 is TGCAGCGTTGAAGATGACAGCCTGAACACCGGGGAGCTGTTTTTT.